The rows below give T cell receptor beta chains drawn from one sample of a study of technical replicates of blood from several donors. Profiled with immunoSEQ multiplex PCR; TCRdb holds only in-frame clones, not every one. This sample has 99,000 or so clones, with approximately 95% found just once. The sequencing input was T cells isolated from PBMCs. These receptors were collected from a human donor in good health. Both conserved end residues are part of each CDR3. The D gene is left open where the match is weak. Expanded clones are given a class, and other clones once, few, many or no size at all.

clone size	V gene	D gene	J gene	CDR3 protein	CDR3 DNA
-	TRBV28	-	TRBJ2-6	CASSLRSGRSSGANVLTF	TGTGCCAGCAGTTTACGGAGCGGAAGAAGCTCTGGGGCCAACGTCCTGACTTTC
-	TRBV28	TRBD1	TRBJ1-2	CASSPRDRGHSNYGYTF	TGTGCCAGCAGCCCCCGGGACAGAGGACATTCTAACTATGGCTACACCTTC
-	TRBV5-1	TRBD2	TRBJ2-2	CASSLGGAGELFF	TGCGCCAGCAGTCTGGGGGGGGCCGGGGAGCTGTTTTTT
-	TRBV19	-	TRBJ1-2	CASSRLGGTNYGYTF	TGTGCCAGTAGTAGGTTAGGCGGTACTAACTATGGCTACACCTTC
-	TRBV2	TRBD2	TRBJ2-3	CASRDGLAGTTDTQYF	TGTGCCAGCAGGGACGGACTAGCGGGTACCACAGATACGCAGTATTTT
-	TRBV6-6	-	TRBJ1-3	CASSYRGFSGNTIYF	TGTGCCAGCAGTTACAGGGGCTTCTCTGGAAACACCATATATTTT
-	TRBV11-3	TRBD2	TRBJ2-1	CASLPGGSPSYNEQFF	TGTGCCAGCCTTCCCGGGGGGTCGCCCTCCTACAATGAGCAGTTCTTC
-	TRBV5-1	-	TRBJ2-7	CASSFWGVTSYEQYF	TGCGCCAGCAGCTTCTGGGGCGTCACCTCCTACGAGCAGTACTTC
-	TRBV27	TRBD2	TRBJ2-7	CASSIGTSGSYEQYF	TGTGCCAGCAGTATAGGGACTAGCGGTTCCTACGAGCAGTACTTC
-	TRBV5-8	TRBD1	TRBJ2-1	CASRYGTGVVDNEQFF	TGTGCCAGCAGATACGGGACAGGGGTTGTAGACAATGAGCAGTTCTTC
-	TRBV6-5	TRBD1	TRBJ2-3	CASRETGVPDTQYF	TGTGCCAGCAGGGAGACAGGGGTCCCAGATACGCAGTATTTT
-	TRBV4-1	-	TRBJ2-1	CASSQLGGHSFDNEQFF	TGCGCCAGCAGCCAACTGGGGGGTCACAGCTTCGACAATGAGCAGTTCTTC
-	TRBV30	-	TRBJ1-1	CAWSLLGNTEAFF	TGTGCCTGGAGCCTCCTAGGTAACACTGAAGCTTTCTTT
-	TRBV27	TRBD1	TRBJ1-2	CASSFLMETGVGGYTF	TGTGCCAGCAGTTTTCTGATGGAGACAGGGGTTGGTGGCTACACCTTC
-	TRBV7-9	TRBD2	TRBJ2-7	CASSLGLAGWGQYF	TGTGCCAGCAGCCTCGGACTAGCGGGATGGGGGCAGTACTTC
-	TRBV27	-	TRBJ1-3	CASSLHAPGNTIYF	TGTGCCAGCAGTTTGCATGCGCCTGGAAACACCATATATTTT
-	TRBV19	-	TRBJ1-4	CASSTTGRNEKLFF	TGTGCCAGTAGTACGACAGGACGTAATGAAAAACTGTTTTTT
-	TRBV10-3	-	TRBJ2-7	CATETGSSYEQYF	TGTGCCACCGAGACGGGTAGCTCCTACGAGCAGTACTTC
few	TRBV28	-	TRBJ1-5	CASSLARRYSNQPQHF	TGTGCCAGCAGTTTAGCCCGGAGATATAGCAATCAGCCCCAGCATTTT
-	TRBV28	-	TRBJ1-1	CASSSGQGPTEAFF	TGTGCCAGCAGTTCCGGGCAGGGGCCTACTGAAGCTTTCTTT
-	TRBV19	-	TRBJ1-2	CASWGDQVLRRGYTF	TGTGCCTCCTGGGGGGACCAGGTACTTAGGAGGGGCTACACCTTC
-	TRBV11-2	-	TRBJ2-1	CASSFQGGSYNEQFF	TGTGCCAGCAGCTTCCAGGGGGGCTCCTACAATGAGCAGTTCTTC
once	TRBV6-5	-	TRBJ2-1	CAGQLGPYNEQFF	TGTGCCGGACAGCTGGGGCCCTACAATGAGCAGTTCTTC
-	TRBV9	TRBD2	TRBJ2-1	CASSPSIAGVSEQFF	TGTGCCAGCAGCCCGAGTATAGCGGGAGTCAGTGAGCAGTTCTTC
-	TRBV27	TRBD1	TRBJ2-7	CASSSSLSQGAGEQYF	TGTGCCAGCAGTTCCTCTCTCTCTCAGGGGGCAGGCGAGCAGTACTTC
-	TRBV7-9	TRBD1	TRBJ2-7	CASSFIGTGPYEQYF	TGTGCCAGCAGCTTTATTGGGACAGGCCCCTACGAGCAGTACTTC
-	TRBV6-1	TRBD1	TRBJ1-5	CATAEPGTGNQPQHF	TGTGCCACCGCTGAACCCGGGACAGGGAATCAGCCCCAGCATTTT
-	TRBV6-5	TRBD2	TRBJ2-3	CASSYRRLAGTDTQYF	TGTGCCAGCAGTTACCGGCGTCTAGCGGGCACAGATACGCAGTATTTT
-	TRBV7-9	-	TRBJ2-3	CASSFPEVESDTQYF	TGTGCCAGCAGCTTCCCCGAGGTGGAATCAGATACGCAGTATTTT
-	TRBV6-1	TRBD1	TRBJ2-1	CASSPTGGSYNEQFF	TGTGCCAGCAGCCCGACAGGGGGCTCCTACAATGAGCAGTTCTTC
-	TRBV28	TRBD1	TRBJ1-3	CASSMDRGRTLISGNTIYF	TGTGCCAGCAGTATGGACAGGGGGCGAACTCTCATCTCTGGAAACACCATATATTTT
-	TRBV25-1	-	TRBJ1-6	CASRQANNSPLHF	TGTGCCAGCCGACAGGCCAATAATTCACCCCTCCACTTT
-	TRBV10-1	TRBD1	TRBJ1-2	CASSETGTANYGYTF	TGCGCCAGCAGTGAGACCGGGACAGCTAACTATGGCTACACCTTC
-	TRBV6-5	-	TRBJ2-1	CASSYSGVLNEQFF	TGTGCCAGCAGTTATTCGGGGGTTTTAAATGAGCAGTTCTTC
-	TRBV2	TRBD1	TRBJ1-2	CASSVGAQGDGYTF	TGTGCCAGCAGTGTTGGGGCACAGGGGGATGGCTACACCTTC
-	TRBV10-2	-	TRBJ1-5	CASSEGQFSNQPQHF	TGCGCCAGCAGTGAGGGACAGTTTAGCAATCAGCCCCAGCATTTT
-	TRBV13	TRBD2	TRBJ2-7	CASSYGLAGETYEQYF	TGTGCCAGCAGCTACGGACTAGCGGGGGAGACCTACGAGCAGTACTTC
-	TRBV7-2	TRBD2	TRBJ2-7	CASSLLLSGGVSAYEQYF	TGTGCCAGCAGCTTATTACTTTCCGGGGGGGTTTCCGCCTACGAGCAGTACTTC
-	TRBV5-1	-	TRBJ2-7	CASSLAQGSYEQYF	TGCGCCAGCAGCTTGGCGCAGGGAAGCTACGAGCAGTACTTC
-	TRBV6-1	TRBD1	TRBJ2-7	CASSEVGTDSYEQYF	TGTGCCAGCAGTGAAGTAGGGACAGACTCCTACGAGCAGTACTTC
-	TRBV28	TRBD2	TRBJ2-1	CASRTLAGGPGNEQFF	TGTGCCAGCAGGACTTTAGCGGGAGGGCCCGGCAATGAGCAGTTCTTC
-	TRBV6-5	-	TRBJ2-3	CASSYLGPSTDTQYF	TGTGCCAGCAGTTACTTGGGGCCTAGCACAGATACGCAGTATTTT
-	TRBV7-9	-	TRBJ2-5	CASSLGGLTLETQYF	TGTGCCAGCAGCTTAGGGGGACTTACTCTAGAGACCCAGTACTTC
-	TRBV10-2	TRBD2	TRBJ2-1	CASSESGTSGIGEQFF	TGCGCCAGCAGTGAGTCAGGTACTAGCGGGATAGGTGAGCAGTTCTTC
-	TRBV5-5	TRBD1	TRBJ2-1	CASSFGDRGLDEQFF	TGTGCCAGCAGCTTTGGGGACAGGGGATTAGATGAGCAGTTCTTC
-	TRBV6-4	TRBD1	TRBJ1-5	CAMRDRAESSNQPQHF	TGTGCCATGCGGGACAGGGCAGAAAGCAGCAATCAGCCCCAGCATTTT
-	TRBV6-5	-	TRBJ1-2	CASTTGTSYGYTF	TGTGCCAGTACCACCGGGACTTCATATGGCTACACCTTC
-	TRBV15	-	TRBJ1-3	CATVNRDATGNTIYF	TGTGCCACCGTTAACAGGGATGCAACTGGAAACACCATATATTTT
-	TRBV2	-	TRBJ2-1	CASSDNPAQPSSYNEQFF	TGTGCCAGCAGTGACAACCCGGCACAGCCGAGCTCCTACAATGAGCAGTTCTTC
-	TRBV29-1	-	TRBJ2-2	CSVVIFGELFF	TGCAGCGTTGTAATCTTCGGGGAGCTGTTTTTT